Reported below is one T cell receptor beta chain. The antigen remains unidentified. The source of the sample is a study of cytomegalovirus exposure and HLA in healthy donors. Findings and limits, study-wide: Approximately 18,000 TCR beta sequences were associated with HLA alleles at 0.05 false discovery rate in a later analysis.

PCR was performed using 60 Vbeta and 13 Jbeta primers. Using immunoSEQ multiplex PCR, the repertoire was profiled, and TCRdb retains in-frame clones only, with some absent. Among 130,000 to 150,000 clones listed, 79% were seen once. This CDR3 has 12 residues. Germline CDR1 is LNHDA and CDR2 is SQIVND (reference sequence). J gave up 9 bases and V 4 bases, and 3 bases lay outside the gene matches. The chain joins TRBV19 to TRBJ2-1, with 7 bases that match TRBD1. The material sequenced was PBMCs. The TCR was taken from a woman aged 40 to 50 in good health and CMV-seropositive. The CDR3 region is CASSTGGGEQFF. CDR3 nucleotide sequence: TGTGCCAGTAGTACAGGGGGTGGTGAGCAGTTCTTC.